This T cell receptor (beta chain) derives from a study of blood T cell repertoires in COVID-19. The CDR3 is 17 residues long. Germline-derived CDR1 and CDR2 are SGHTS and YDEGEE. Trimming at V came to 6 bases and at J to 1 base, leaving 10 bases not matched to a gene. Profiling relied on immunoSEQ multiplex PCR, and the TCRdb table lists in-frame clones only, not all of them. Of about 150,000 clones listed, 80% are singletons. Sequenced input: peripheral blood. The chain is built from TRBV5-8 and TRBJ2-3, with 11 bases fitting TRBD2. The origin of this receptor is a man in his sixties with acute or convalescent COVID-19. CDR3 residues: CASNNRGTSGGTDTQYF. DNA of the CDR3: TGTGCCAGCAACAACCGTGGGACTAGCGGAGGCACAGATACGCAGTATTTT.